One sample yielded the 30 T cell receptor beta chains listed below, sequenced in a study of blood T cell repertoires in COVID-19. The protocol was immunoSEQ multiplex PCR, while the TCRdb copy is restricted to in-frame clones and leaves out a portion. The repertoire holds 200,000 to 250,000 clones, with about 84% as singletons. The sequenced sample was PBMCs or T cells enriched from blood (not recorded which). The source is a man younger than 45 with acute COVID-19.

The V gene is TRBV7-9, the J gene TRBJ1-2, with 7 nucleotides matching TRBD1. The germline V gene encodes CDR1 SEHNR and CDR2 FQNEAQ (reference sequence). This CDR3 has 12 residues. V lost 4 bases and J lost 8; bases outside the gene matches: 4. The CDR3 bases are TGTGCCAGCAGCTATACAGGGGAAGGCTACACCTTC. It yields the protein CASSYTGEGYTF.

The genes are TRBV2 and TRBJ2-5; 10 bases are a match to TRBD2. Germline V lookup: CDR1 SNHLY, CDR2 FYNNEI. Trimming cost V 2 bases and J 1 base; bases outside gene matches: 1. The CDR3 runs to 15 residues. CDR3 coding DNA: TGTGCCAGCAGTGAACTAGCGGGGGCCCAAGAGACCCAGTACTTC. It specifies CASSELAGAQETQYF.

The gene calls are TRBV7-7 and TRBJ2-1, with 7 bases identical to TRBD1. The V segment lost 1 base and the J segment 5 bases; nucleotides outside the gene matches: 8. Germline-derived CDR1 and CDR2 are SSHAT and FNYEAQ (reference sequence). There are 16 residues in the CDR3. The CDR3 here is CASSLVATGQDNEQFF. The CDR3 DNA sequence: TGTGCCAGCAGCTTAGTGGCGACAGGGCAGGACAATGAGCAGTTCTTC.

The CDR3 loop is CASSFPVMGGYNEQFF. The CDR3 DNA is TGTGCCAGCAGTTTTCCGGTTATGGGGGGGTACAATGAGCAGTTCTTC. This chain joins TRBV27 and TRBJ2-1; 7 nucleotides align to TRBD2. J was trimmed by 4 bases and V by 3 bases; bases with no gene match: 9. This CDR3 is built from 16 residues. Looked up from germline, CDR1 is MNHEY and CDR2 is SMNVEV (reference sequence).

The table lists this clone with a count of one. The chain couples TRBV27 to TRBJ1-6; the D is unclear. Germline V gene sequence: CDR1 MNHEY, CDR2 SMNVEV (reference sequence). This CDR3 has 15 amino acids. The V end lost 8 bases, the J end lost 8 bases, and 19 bases lay between the germline ends. Here the CDR3 DNA reads TGTGCCAGCGCCCCTCGGAGCAGACCAGATTCACCCCTCCACTTT. Protein product: CASAPRSRPDSPLHF.

The chain carries TRBV29-1 and TRBJ1-1; D may be TRBD1 (6 bases). This CDR3 is 13 amino acids long. The V end lost 6 bases, the J end lost 0 bases, and 11 bases lay between the germline ends. Looked up from germline, CDR1 is SQVTM and CDR2 is ANQGSEA. CDR3 protein: CSVDRLMNTEAFF. The DNA for the CDR3 is TGCAGCGTCGACAGGCTTATGAACACTGAAGCTTTCTTT. Supplemented by reference TRBV29-1 and TRBJ1-1, the full variable domain reads SAVISQKPSRDICQRGTSLTIQCQVDSQVTMMFWYRQQPGQSLTLIATANQGSEATYESGFVIDKFPISRPNLTFSTLTVSNMSPEDSSIYLCSVDRLMNTEAFFGQGTRLTVV.

This sequence joins TRBV27 and TRBJ1-1, with D unclear. Germline V gene sequence: CDR1 MNHEY, CDR2 SMNVEV (reference sequence). Trimming cost V 7 bases and J 0 bases, with 12 bases left between them. This CDR3 has 14 residues. Here the CDR3 DNA reads TGTGCCAGCATTAGCCCCACTATGAACACTGAAGCTTTCTTT. Translation: CASISPTMNTEAFF.

V gene TRBV3-1 (or the pseudogene TRBV3-2) combines with J gene TRBJ1-1; no definite D call. Trimming pared 1 base from V and 4 bases from J, leaving 13 bases between. Germline V gene lookup returns CDR1 LGHDT and CDR2 YNNKEL (reference sequence). The CDR3 extends over 15 amino acids. In DNA, the CDR3 is TGTGCCAGCAGCCAAGCTAGGTTGGTGAGCACTGAAGCTTTCTTT. Translated, it gives CASSQARLVSTEAFF.

The CDR3 loop reads CASQTTGLYEQYF. DNA of the CDR3: TGTGCCAGTCAAACGACAGGGTTATACGAGCAGTACTTC. This chain links TRBV6-5 with TRBJ2-7; 7 bases fit TRBD1. J gave up 4 bases and V 9 bases, and 9 bases lay outside the gene matches. The CDR3 is 13 amino acids. In germline, CDR1 is MNHEY, CDR2 SVGAGI.

J is TRBJ2-7 and V is TRBV29-1, with D possibly being TRBD2 (7 bases). CDR3 size: 11 residues. Trimming took 6 bases from V and 13 from J, leaving 19 bases between them. The germline V gene encodes CDR1 SQVTM and CDR2 ANQGSEA. CDR3 in amino acids: CSVTYGGPIYF. The CDR3 DNA follows: TGCAGCGTAACGTACGGGGGGCCTATCTACTTC.

The chain has TRBV5-6 and TRBJ1-3; 7 nucleotides line up with TRBD1. The V gene end was trimmed by 1 base and the J gene end by 0 bases; junction bases not matched to a gene: 4. The CDR3 contains 16 residues. From germline, CDR1 is SGHDT and CDR2 YYEEEE. The CDR3 protein is CASSLMSGGSGNTIYF. DNA for the CDR3: TGTGCCAGCAGCTTGATGTCAGGGGGCTCTGGAAACACCATATATTTT.

The V and J genes are TRBV5-1 and TRBJ1-3, with D perhaps TRBD1 (6 bases). Germline CDR1 SGHRS, CDR2 YFSETQ. CDR3 size: 15 residues. Deletions cut 2 bases from V and 0 bases from J, with 9 bases between. In DNA, the CDR3 is TGCGCCAGCAGCTTTAACAGGGTCTCTGGAAACACCATATATTTT. Residues: CASSFNRVSGNTIYF.

The V gene is TRBV5-1, the J gene TRBJ1-3; D is ambiguous. V dropped 0 bases and J dropped 0 bases, with 7 bases sitting between them. The CDR3 totals 15 residues. Per the germline V gene, CDR1 is SGHRS and CDR2 is YFSETQ. As DNA, the CDR3 is TGCGCCAGCAGCTTGGCGCACAGCTCTGGAAACACCATATATTTT. It encodes CASSLAHSSGNTIYF.

About this clone: This sample also contains other DNA sequences that code for the same CDR3. This sequence joins TRBV7-3 and TRBJ1-6; unclear D gene. The CDR3 is 13 residues long. CDR1 is SGHTA, CDR2 FQGTGA, per germline. CDR3 bases: TGTGCGAGCGGTAGCTCCTATAATTCACCCCTCCACTTT. The encoded protein is CASGSSYNSPLHF.

The chain uses TRBV28 and TRBJ1-5; TRBD1 might be the D (5 bases). The CDR3 extends over 15 amino acids. Trimming took 2 bases from V and 1 from J, leaving 9 bases between them. Germline CDR1 MDHEN, CDR2 SYDVKM. The CDR3 here is CASSLRGSSNQPQHF. CDR3 nucleotide sequence: TGTGCCAGCAGTTTACGGGGGTCGAGCAATCAGCCCCAGCATTTT. The full variable domain, rest sourced from reference TRBV28 and TRBJ1-5, is DVKVTQSSRYLVKRTGEKVFLECVQDMDHENMFWYRQDPGLGLRLIYFSYDVKMKEKGDIPEGYSVSREKKERFSLILESASTNQTSMYLCASSLRGSSNQPQHFGDGTRLSIL.

This clone was detected only a few times. Other DNA sequences from this sample encode an identical CDR3 as well. The genes are TRBV19 and TRBJ1-5; possible D gene TRBD1, 5 bases. CDR3 length: 15 amino acids. Germline assignment: CDR1 LNHDA and CDR2 SQIVND (reference sequence). V lost 1 base, J lost 7 bases, and 14 bases lay in between. For the CDR3, the DNA is TGTGCCAGTAGTATAGGGGGCAGGAGGGGCCAGCCCCAGCATTTT. Its protein product is CASSIGGRRGQPQHF. The full variable domain, with the rest looked up from reference TRBV19 and TRBJ1-5, is DGGITQSPKYLFRKEGQNVTLSCEQNLNHDAMYWYRQDPGQGLRLIYYSQIVNDFQKGDIAEGYSVSREKKESFPLTVTSAQKNPTAFYLCASSIGGRRGQPQHFGDGTRLSIL.

This chain joins TRBV14 and TRBJ2-2; D not resolved. In germline, CDR1 is SGHDN, CDR2 FVKESK. Trimming pared 2 bases from V and 0 bases from J, leaving 7 bases between. This CDR3 spans 15 amino acids. The CDR3 is CASSQWQTNTGELFF. CDR3 DNA: TGTGCCAGCAGCCAATGGCAGACGAACACCGGGGAGCTGTTTTTT. The whole variable domain, remainder taken from reference TRBV14 and TRBJ2-2, is EAGVTQFPSHSVIEKGQTVTLRCDPISGHDNLYWYRRVMGKEIKFLLHFVKESKQDESGMPNNRFLAERTGGTYSTLKVQPAELEDSGVYFCASSQWQTNTGELFFGEGSRLTVL.

This clone appeared a single time. Because the CDR3's place on the DNA is in doubt, the DNA is left out and the CDR3 is given as listed by TCRdb. The J gene is TRBJ1-2, the V gene TRBV4-1; TRBD1 is taken as the D call from the table, unchecked against the DNA. The CDR3 is 14 residues long, counting both termini. Looked up from germline, CDR1 is MGHRA and CDR2 is YSYEKL. The CDR3 is CASSQDFGVGAVTF.

The count of this clone is one. This chain connects TRBV10-3 to TRBJ2-2; 9 bases agree with TRBD1. In germline, CDR1 is ENHRY, CDR2 SYGVKD. Trimming cost V 10 bases and J 2 bases; bases outside gene matches: 8. The CDR3 length is 15 residues. CDR3 sequence: CATERTGANTGELFF. The CDR3 DNA follows: TGTGCCACCGAGCGGACAGGGGCCAACACCGGGGAGCTGTTTTTT.

This sequence joins TRBV18 and TRBJ2-2; TRBD2 agrees at 14 bases. Germline V gene sequence: CDR1 KGHSH, CDR2 LQKENI. CDR3 length: 18 residues. Trimming removed 3 bases from V and 8 bases from J; junction bases left unmatched: 11. DNA of the CDR3: TGTGCCAGCTCACCGCCGGGACTAGCGGGGGCGAGTTCGGGGGAGCTGTTTTTT. Amino acids: CASSPPGLAGASSGELFF.

V is TRBV5-6 and J is TRBJ1-5; 8 nucleotides line up with TRBD1. V lost 5 bases and J lost 3; bases outside the gene matches: 10. CDR3 length equals 16 residues. CDR1 and CDR2 from the germline V gene are SGHDT and YYEEEE. This CDR3 reads CASSSLGQGNNQPQHF. As DNA, the CDR3 is TGTGCCAGCAGTTCGCTCGGACAGGGTAACAATCAGCCCCAGCATTTT.

This clone was seen ten or more times. The chain uses TRBV29-1 and TRBJ2-7; 8 nucleotides match TRBD2. V lost 6 bases to trimming and J lost 3 bases; unmatched junction nucleotides: 4. CDR3 length: 12 amino acids. Per germline, CDR1 SQVTM and CDR2 ANQGSEA. In DNA, the CDR3 is TGCAGCGTACGTAGCGGGGTCTACGAGCAGTACTTC. Translating gives CSVRSGVYEQYF.

This clone was seen a few times. The genes are TRBV10-2 and TRBJ1-5; D not resolved. The CDR3 consists of 14 residues. Germline CDR1 and CDR2: WSHSY and SAAADI. V was trimmed by 4 bases and J by 0 bases, leaving 7 bases between them. The CDR3 reads CASSAVNSNQPQHF. The CDR3 DNA sequence: TGCGCCAGCAGTGCAGTTAATAGCAATCAGCCCCAGCATTTT.

This chain links TRBV4-2 with TRBJ2-7; D might be TRBD2 (6 bases). Germline loops: CDR1 LGHNA, CDR2 YNFKEQ. The CDR3 is 15 amino acids. V was shortened by 1 base and J by 7 bases, with 17 bases between the two germline ends. CDR3 DNA: TGTGCCAGCAGCCAAGGATCCTCTTCGGCGGGGGAGCAGTACTTC. It translates to CASSQGSSSAGEQYF.

V usage is TRBV5-1 and J usage is TRBJ2-3; no clear D gene. This CDR3 has 13 amino acids. Germline V gene sequence: CDR1 SGHRS, CDR2 YFSETQ. V lost 4 bases, J lost 2 bases, and 8 bases lay in between. The CDR3 DNA follows: TGCGCCAGCAGCGGCGGCGTCACAGATACGCAGTATTTT. This translates into CASSGGVTDTQYF.

This chain joins TRBV13 and TRBJ1-1; D is undetermined. The CDR3 is 14 residues long. Germline-derived CDR1 and CDR2 are PRHDT and FYEKMQ (reference sequence). The V and J ends lost 0 bases and 7 bases respectively, with 12 bases between them. CDR3 region: CASSLGGGSLEAFF. Written as DNA, the CDR3 is TGTGCCAGCAGCTTAGGCGGAGGGAGTCTTGAAGCTTTCTTT.

The chain carries TRBV5-1 and TRBJ2-2, with TRBD2 matching 10 bases. The CDR3 is 16 amino acids. The germline V gene has CDR1 SGHRS and CDR2 YFSETQ. V trimming: 4 bases; J trimming: 7 bases; junction bases outside the gene matches: 10. The CDR3 sequence is CASSPTSGSYGGELFF. The DNA for the CDR3 is TGCGCCAGCAGCCCGACTAGCGGGTCTTACGGCGGGGAGCTGTTTTTT.

The chain links TRBV10-1 to TRBJ1-3, with D unclear. V lost 8 bases and J lost 3, with 11 bases in between. The CDR3 is 13 residues long. Germline V gene data show CDR1 as WNHNN and CDR2 as SYGVQD (reference sequence). In DNA, the CDR3 is TGCGCCAGCCAAACTTCAATTGGAAACACCATATATTTT. Translated: CASQTSIGNTIYF.

This clone was picked up one time. The chain joins TRBV7-9 to TRBJ1-4; D is unresolved. The CDR3 has 15 amino acids. CDR1 and CDR2 (germline): SEHNR, FQNEAQ (reference sequence). With 5 bases removed from V and 4 bases from J, the gap between germline ends came to 14 bases. Here the CDR3 DNA reads TGTGCCAGCAGCGATTGGTCCGGGGTTAATGAAAAACTGTTTTTT. Protein sequence: CASSDWSGVNEKLFF.

In this sample, this clone turned up once. The V and J genes are TRBV5-1 and TRBJ2-7; 12 bases line up with TRBD2. The germline V gene has CDR1 SGHRS and CDR2 YFSETQ. J gave up 2 bases and V 4 bases, and 4 bases lay outside the gene matches. CDR3 length: 15 amino acids. CDR3: CASSILAGGTYEQYF. In DNA, the CDR3 is TGCGCCAGCAGCATCCTAGCGGGGGGGACCTACGAGCAGTACTTC.